Below are 7 T cell receptor beta chains sequenced from a single sample in a study of a mutant IDH1 vaccine in newly diagnosed glioma. No antigen has been assigned to these receptors. As for time point: week 5, during vaccination. Vaccine doses each comprised 300 ug of mutant IDH1 20-mer peptide, with topical imiquimod. Repertoires were generated with immunoSEQ multiplex PCR, while TCRdb's copy carries only in-frame clones and drops some. The repertoire has 25,000 to 30,000 clones, about 90% of them found once; the top ten carry 3% to 4%. Here the sequenced sample was peripheral blood mononuclear cells (PBMCs), taken from a glioma patient whose treatment included an IDH1 peptide vaccine. These receptors all come from a middle-aged woman with glioma. Some clones in this sample may be carry-over from other donors' samples.

The CDR3: CATAGTGPRDEQFF. The CDR3 DNA is TGTGCCACTGCCGGGACAGGGCCCAGGGATGAGCAGTTCTTC. The chain is built from TRBV5-8 and TRBJ2-1, with 9 bases aligning to TRBD1. Germline V lookup: CDR1 SGHTS, CDR2 YDEGEE. V lost 9 bases, J lost 8 bases, and 12 bases stayed unmatched. The CDR3 contains 14 residues.

The chain combines TRBV7-9 with TRBJ2-3; no definite D call. The CDR3 covers 13 residues. Germline CDR1 SEHNR, CDR2 FQNEAQ (reference sequence). The germline V and J ends were trimmed by 1 base and 5 bases, with 7 bases remaining between them. The CDR3 region is CASSLVAGDTQYF. For the CDR3, the DNA is TGTGCCAGCAGCTTAGTAGCAGGAGATACGCAGTATTTT.

The chain has TRBV7-2 and TRBJ1-1; D call uncertain. Germline CDR1 SGHTA, CDR2 FQGNSA. The CDR3 loop spans 12 amino acids. Trimming took off 3 bases at V and 3 bases at J, with 5 bases between the two ends. CDR3 amino acids: CASSFWDTEAFF. CDR3 DNA sequence: TGTGCCAGCAGCTTCTGGGACACTGAAGCTTTCTTT. Complete variable domain (other parts from reference TRBV7-2 and TRBJ1-1): GAGVSQSPSNKVTEKGKDVELRCDPISGHTALYWYRQSLGQGLEFLIYFQGNSAPDKSGLPSDRFSAERTGGSVSTLTIQRTQQEDSAVYLCASSFWDTEAFFGQGTRLTVV.

Only one count was recorded for this clone. The CDR3 here is CASSVAGGEQPQHF. The CDR3 region has the DNA TGCGCCAGCAGTGTGGCCGGGGGAGAGCAGCCCCAGCATTTT. V usage is TRBV10-2 and J usage is TRBJ1-5; weak D call: TRBD1 (5 bases). With 4 bases removed from V and 7 bases from J, the gap between germline ends came to 14 bases. From germline, CDR1 is WSHSY and CDR2 SAAADI. There are 14 residues in the CDR3.

This rearrangement joins TRBV6-1 to TRBJ2-2; D is perhaps TRBD2 (7 bases). V lost 2 bases and J 14 bases, leaving 18 bases between the germline ends. The CDR3 consists of 14 residues. CDR1 is MNHNS, CDR2 SASEGT, per germline. The DNA for the CDR3 is TGTGCCAGCAGTGAAAAGGGGGGGCAGGGGAAACTGTTTTTT. Translation gives CASSEKGGQGKLFF.

This chain joins TRBV27 and TRBJ2-6; D is ambiguous. The CDR3 loop spans 16 amino acids. V was shortened by 7 bases and J by 1 base, with 14 bases between the two germline ends. Germline V gene sequence: CDR1 MNHEY, CDR2 SMNVEV (reference sequence). CDR3 nucleotide sequence: TGTGCCAGCACCAGTGGACGGCCTTCTGGGGCCAACGTCCTGACTTTC. Translated: CASTSGRPSGANVLTF.

J is TRBJ2-2 and V is TRBV5-1; D may be TRBD2 (6 bases). With 2 bases removed from V and 2 bases from J, the gap between germline ends came to 10 bases. The V gene's germline CDR1 is SGHRS and CDR2 YFSETQ. The CDR3 sequence is 15 residues long. The CDR3 nucleotides read TGCGCCAGCAGCTTTCTAGCGCCAAACACCGGGGAGCTGTTTTTT. This encodes CASSFLAPNTGELFF.